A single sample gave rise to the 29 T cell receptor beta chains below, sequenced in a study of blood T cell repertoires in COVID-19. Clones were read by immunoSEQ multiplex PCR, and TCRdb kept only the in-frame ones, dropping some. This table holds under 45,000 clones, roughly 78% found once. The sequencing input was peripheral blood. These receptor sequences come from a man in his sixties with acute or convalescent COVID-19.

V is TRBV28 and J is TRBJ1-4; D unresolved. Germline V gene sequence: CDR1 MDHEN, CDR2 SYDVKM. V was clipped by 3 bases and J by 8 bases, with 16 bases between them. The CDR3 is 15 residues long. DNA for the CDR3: TGTGCCAGCAGTTTTTCAGTCGGGTTCGGGGAAAAACTGTTTTTT. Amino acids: CASSFSVGFGEKLFF.

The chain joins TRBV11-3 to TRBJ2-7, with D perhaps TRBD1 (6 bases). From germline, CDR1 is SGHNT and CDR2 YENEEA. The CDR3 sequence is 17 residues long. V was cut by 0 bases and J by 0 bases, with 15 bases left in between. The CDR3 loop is CASSLDGRQGTSYEQYF. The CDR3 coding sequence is TGTGCCAGCAGCTTAGATGGTAGGCAGGGGACCTCCTACGAGCAGTACTTC.

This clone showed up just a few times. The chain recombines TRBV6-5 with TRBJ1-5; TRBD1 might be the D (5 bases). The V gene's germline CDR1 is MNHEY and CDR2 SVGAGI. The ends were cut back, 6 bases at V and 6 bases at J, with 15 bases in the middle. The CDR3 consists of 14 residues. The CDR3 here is CASRGETRGQPQHF. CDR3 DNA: TGTGCCAGCAGGGGGGAGACTAGGGGTCAGCCCCAGCATTTT.

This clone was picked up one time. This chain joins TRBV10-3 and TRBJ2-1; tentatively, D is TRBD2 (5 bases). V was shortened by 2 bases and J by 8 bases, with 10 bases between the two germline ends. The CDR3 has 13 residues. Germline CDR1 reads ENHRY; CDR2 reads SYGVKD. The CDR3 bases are TGTGCCATCAGTGAGGGGTGGGAGTATGAGCAGTTCTTC. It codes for CAISEGWEYEQFF.

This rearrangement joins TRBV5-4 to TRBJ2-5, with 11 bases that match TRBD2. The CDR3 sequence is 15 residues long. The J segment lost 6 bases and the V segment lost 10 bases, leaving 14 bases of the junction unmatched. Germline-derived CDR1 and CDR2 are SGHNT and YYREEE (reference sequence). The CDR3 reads CAGWTLAGGVKTQYF. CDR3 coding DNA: TGTGCCGGATGGACTCTAGCGGGAGGAGTGAAGACCCAGTACTTC.

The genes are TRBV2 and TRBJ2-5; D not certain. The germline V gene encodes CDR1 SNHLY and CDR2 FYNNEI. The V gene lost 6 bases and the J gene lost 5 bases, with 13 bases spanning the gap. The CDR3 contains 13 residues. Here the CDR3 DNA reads TGTGCCAGCAGGAGAACTAATACGGAGACCCAGTACTTC. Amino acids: CASRRTNTETQYF.

The chain's CDR3 is CASSYKEGPTEAFF. CDR3 bases: TGTGCCAGCAGTTACAAGGAGGGGCCCACTGAAGCTTTCTTT. The chain couples TRBV6-6 to TRBJ1-1, with TRBD1 as a possible D gene (5 bases). V lost 2 bases and J lost 4, with 11 bases in between. The CDR3 length is 14 residues. The germline V gene encodes CDR1 MNHNY and CDR2 SVGAGI (reference sequence).

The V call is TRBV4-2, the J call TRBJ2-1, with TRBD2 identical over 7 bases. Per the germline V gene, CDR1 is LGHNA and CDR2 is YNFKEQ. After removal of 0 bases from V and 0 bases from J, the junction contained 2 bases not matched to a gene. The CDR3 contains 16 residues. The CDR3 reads CASSQEGGSSYNEQFF. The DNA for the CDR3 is TGTGCCAGCAGCCAAGAGGGCGGGAGCTCCTACAATGAGCAGTTCTTC.

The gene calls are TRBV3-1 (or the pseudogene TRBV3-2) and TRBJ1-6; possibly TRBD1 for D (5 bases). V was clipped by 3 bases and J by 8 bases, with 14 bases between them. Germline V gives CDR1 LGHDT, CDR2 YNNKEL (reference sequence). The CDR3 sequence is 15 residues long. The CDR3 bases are TGTGCCAGCAGCCAGATGGAGGGGCGGCATTCACCCCTCCACTTT. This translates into CASSQMEGRHSPLHF.

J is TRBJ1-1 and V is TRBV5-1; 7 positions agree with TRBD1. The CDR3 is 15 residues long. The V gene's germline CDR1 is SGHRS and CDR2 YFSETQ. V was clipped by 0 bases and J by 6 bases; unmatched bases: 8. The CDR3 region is CASSLAGRDRAEAFF. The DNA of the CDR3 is TGCGCCAGCAGCTTGGCTGGGCGTGACAGGGCTGAAGCTTTCTTT.

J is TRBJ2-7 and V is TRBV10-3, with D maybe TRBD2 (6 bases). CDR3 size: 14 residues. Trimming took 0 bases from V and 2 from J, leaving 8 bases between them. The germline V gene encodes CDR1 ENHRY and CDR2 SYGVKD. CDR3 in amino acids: CAISESGGTYEQYF. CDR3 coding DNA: TGTGCCATCAGTGAGTCGGGCGGGACCTACGAGCAGTACTTC.

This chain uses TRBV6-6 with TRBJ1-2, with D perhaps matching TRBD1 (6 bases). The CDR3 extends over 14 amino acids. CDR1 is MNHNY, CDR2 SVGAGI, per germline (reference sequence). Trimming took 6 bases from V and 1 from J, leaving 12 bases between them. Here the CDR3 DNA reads TGTGCCAGCAGCCGGACAGACGTTAACTATGGCTACACCTTC. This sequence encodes CASSRTDVNYGYTF.

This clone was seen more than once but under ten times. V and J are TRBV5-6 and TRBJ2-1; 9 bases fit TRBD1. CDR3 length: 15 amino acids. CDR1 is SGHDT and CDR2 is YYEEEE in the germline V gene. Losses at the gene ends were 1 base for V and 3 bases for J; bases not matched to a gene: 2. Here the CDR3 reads CASSLSGQGYNEQFF. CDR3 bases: TGTGCCAGCAGCTTGTCGGGACAGGGCTACAATGAGCAGTTCTTC.

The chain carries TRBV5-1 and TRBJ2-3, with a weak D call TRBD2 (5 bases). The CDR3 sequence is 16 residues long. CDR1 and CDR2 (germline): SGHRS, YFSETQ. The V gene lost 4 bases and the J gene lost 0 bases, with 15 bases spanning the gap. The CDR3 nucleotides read TGCGCCAGCAGCCCCACTAGAAGGTCCAGCACAGATACGCAGTATTTT. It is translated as CASSPTRRSSTDTQYF.

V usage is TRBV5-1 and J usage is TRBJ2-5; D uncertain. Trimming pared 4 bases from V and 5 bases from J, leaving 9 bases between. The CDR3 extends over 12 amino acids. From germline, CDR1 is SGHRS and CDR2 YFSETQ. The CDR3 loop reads CASSAVRETQYF. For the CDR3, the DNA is TGCGCCAGCAGCGCGGTGAGGGAGACCCAGTACTTC.

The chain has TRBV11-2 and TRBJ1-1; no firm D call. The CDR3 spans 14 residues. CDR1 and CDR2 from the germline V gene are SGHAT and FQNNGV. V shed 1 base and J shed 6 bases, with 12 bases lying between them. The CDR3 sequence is CASSLVPQYAEAFF. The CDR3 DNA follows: TGTGCCAGCAGCTTAGTACCCCAGTACGCTGAAGCTTTCTTT.

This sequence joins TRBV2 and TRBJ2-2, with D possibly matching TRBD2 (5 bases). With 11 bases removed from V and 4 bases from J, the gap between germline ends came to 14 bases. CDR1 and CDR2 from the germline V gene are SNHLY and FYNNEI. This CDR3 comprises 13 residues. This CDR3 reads CAGGRRGTGELFF. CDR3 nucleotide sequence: TGTGCCGGAGGTAGACGGGGCACCGGGGAGCTGTTTTTT.

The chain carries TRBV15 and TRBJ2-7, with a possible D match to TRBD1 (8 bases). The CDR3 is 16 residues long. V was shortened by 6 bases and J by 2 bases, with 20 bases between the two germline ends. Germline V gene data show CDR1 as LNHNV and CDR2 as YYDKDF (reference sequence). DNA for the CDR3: TGTGCCACCAGTAGTGACGGGAGGACAGGGACCTACGAGCAGTACTTC. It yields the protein CATSSDGRTGTYEQYF.

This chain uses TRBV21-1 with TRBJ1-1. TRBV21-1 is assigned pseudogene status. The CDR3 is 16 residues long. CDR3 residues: CASSKYLALPNTEAFF. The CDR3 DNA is TGTGCCAGCAGCAAATATCTGGCACTACCGAACACTGAAGCTTTCTTT.

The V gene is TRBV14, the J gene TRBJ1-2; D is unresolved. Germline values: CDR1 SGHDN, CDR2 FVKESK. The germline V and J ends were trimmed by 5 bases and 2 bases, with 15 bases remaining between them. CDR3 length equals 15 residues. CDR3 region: CASSSESGGNYGYTF. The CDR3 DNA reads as TGTGCCAGCAGCTCCGAAAGCGGAGGGAACTATGGCTACACCTTC.

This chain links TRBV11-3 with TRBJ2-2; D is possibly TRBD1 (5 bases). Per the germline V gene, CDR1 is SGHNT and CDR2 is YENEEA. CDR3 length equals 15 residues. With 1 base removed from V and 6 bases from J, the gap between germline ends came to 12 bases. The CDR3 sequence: CASSLVTGRAGELFF. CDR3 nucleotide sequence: TGTGCCAGCAGCTTAGTCACAGGCAGGGCCGGGGAGCTGTTTTTT.

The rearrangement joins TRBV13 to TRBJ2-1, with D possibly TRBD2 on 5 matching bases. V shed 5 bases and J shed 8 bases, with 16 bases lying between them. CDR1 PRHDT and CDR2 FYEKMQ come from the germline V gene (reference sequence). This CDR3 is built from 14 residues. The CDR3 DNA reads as TGTGCCAGCAGCGCCGCGTCTAGCTGGGATGAGCAGTTCTTC. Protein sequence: CASSAASSWDEQFF.

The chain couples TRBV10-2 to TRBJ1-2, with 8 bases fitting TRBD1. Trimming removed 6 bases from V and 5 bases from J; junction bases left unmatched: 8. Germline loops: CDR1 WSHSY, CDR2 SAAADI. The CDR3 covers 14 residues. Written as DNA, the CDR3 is TGCGCCAGCAGGCTTGACAGGGGTTTTTATGGCTACACCTTC. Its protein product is CASRLDRGFYGYTF.

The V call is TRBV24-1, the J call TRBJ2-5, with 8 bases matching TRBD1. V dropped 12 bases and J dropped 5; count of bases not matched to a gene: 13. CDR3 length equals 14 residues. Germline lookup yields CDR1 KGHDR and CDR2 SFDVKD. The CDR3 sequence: CAVSGTGGLETQYF. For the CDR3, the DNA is TGTGCCGTCTCCGGAACAGGGGGTTTGGAGACCCAGTACTTC.

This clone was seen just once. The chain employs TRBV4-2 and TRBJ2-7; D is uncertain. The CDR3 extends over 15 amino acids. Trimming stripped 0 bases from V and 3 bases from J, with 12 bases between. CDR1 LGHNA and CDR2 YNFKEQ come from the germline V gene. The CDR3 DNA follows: TGTGCCAGCAGCCAAGATTTCGGCAGCGTCTACGAGCAGTACTTC. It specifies CASSQDFGSVYEQYF.

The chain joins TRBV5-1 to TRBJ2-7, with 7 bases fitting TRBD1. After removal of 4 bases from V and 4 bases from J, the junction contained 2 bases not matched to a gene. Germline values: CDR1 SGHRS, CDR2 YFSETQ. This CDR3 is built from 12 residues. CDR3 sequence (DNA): TGCGCCAGCAGCCCCAGGGGGTACGAGCAGTACTTC. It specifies CASSPRGYEQYF.

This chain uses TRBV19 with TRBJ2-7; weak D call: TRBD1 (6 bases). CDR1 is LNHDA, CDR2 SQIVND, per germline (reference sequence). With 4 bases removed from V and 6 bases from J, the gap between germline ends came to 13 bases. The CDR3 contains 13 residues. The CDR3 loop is CASSTGTRTEQYF. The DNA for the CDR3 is TGTGCCAGTAGTACCGGGACAAGAACCGAGCAGTACTTC.

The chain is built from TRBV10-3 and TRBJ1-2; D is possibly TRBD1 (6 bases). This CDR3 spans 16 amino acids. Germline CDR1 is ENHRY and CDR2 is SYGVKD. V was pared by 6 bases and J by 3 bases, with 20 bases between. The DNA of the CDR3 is TGTGCCATCAGCGGACGGGACACCCTTAGGGACTATGGCTACACCTTC. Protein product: CAISGRDTLRDYGYTF.

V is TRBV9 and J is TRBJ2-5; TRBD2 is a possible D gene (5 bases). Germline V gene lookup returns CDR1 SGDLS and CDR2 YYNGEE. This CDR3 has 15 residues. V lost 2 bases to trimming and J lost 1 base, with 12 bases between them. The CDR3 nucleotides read TGTGCCAGCAGCGTGTACTCCGGGATCCAAGAGACCCAGTACTTC. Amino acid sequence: CASSVYSGIQETQYF.